A single sample is the source of the 5 T cell receptor beta chains below, sequenced in a study of molecular identifiers for immune sequencing clone quantification. TCRdb reprocessed the PCR reads via MiXCR and lists one record per CDR3 protein. The sample records about half a million distinct CDR3 sequences, around 21% being singletons. Sequencing input: naive CD8+ T cells from blood, with Jurkat cell RNA spiked in. Subset reported: FACS-sorted CD8+CD4-CCR7+CD45RA+ naive T cells. These receptors were obtained from a human donor in good health. Some libraries in this study had Jurkat cell RNA spiked in.

This clonotype occurred many times. The chain combines TRBV30 with TRBJ1-1; the match to TRBD1 covers 8 bases. With V trimmed by 2 bases and J by 0 bases, 5 bases remained unmatched. Germline V gene lookup returns CDR1 GTSNPN and CDR2 SVGIG (reference sequence). CDR3 size: 15 residues. As DNA, the CDR3 is TGTGCCTGGAGTATCTGGACAGGGATGAACACTGAAGCTTTCTTT. Amino acid sequence: CAWSIWTGMNTEAFF.

On this clonotype: A much larger clone is a single base away; this may be a read error. V usage is TRBV29-1 and J usage is TRBJ1-2; maybe TRBD1 (5 bases). The CDR3 has 14 amino acids. Germline V gives CDR1 SQVTM, CDR2 ANQGSEA. CDR3 DNA: TGCGGCGTCTTTGGGTCCGAAGGGACCCATGGCTACACCTTC. Amino acid sequence: CGVFGSEGTHGYTF.

This clonotype was seen many times. The chain combines TRBV5-1 with TRBJ1-1; 7 nucleotides match TRBD1. V gave up 4 bases and J gave up 5 bases; unmatched junction bases: 8. CDR3 size: 14 residues. The germline V gene has CDR1 SGHRS and CDR2 YFSETQ. CDR3 protein: CASSIRQGGTEAFF. CDR3 bases: TGCGCCAGCAGCATCCGACAGGGAGGGACTGAAGCTTTCTTT.

As regards this clonotype: A much bigger clone sits one base away, suggesting this may be a read error. The rearrangement joins TRBV12-3 or TRBV12-4 to TRBJ2-1; D is perhaps TRBD1 or TRBD2 (5 bases each). CDR3 size: 16 residues. CDR3 protein: CASSDWDLNNAEERFF. CDR3 bases: TGTGCCAGCAGTGACTGGGACCTTAACAATGCAGAGGAGCGGTTCTTC.

Concerning this clonotype itself: A much larger clone is a single base away; this may be a read error. This chain connects TRBV7-9 to TRBJ2-7, with TRBD2 matching 7 bases. The CDR3 is made up of 16 amino acids. The V gene's germline CDR1 is SEHNR and CDR2 FQNEAQ (reference sequence). For the CDR3, the DNA is TGTGCCAACAGCTTACCTCACGGGGCTAGCGGCTACGAGCAGTACTTC. Residues: CANSLPHGASGYEQYF.